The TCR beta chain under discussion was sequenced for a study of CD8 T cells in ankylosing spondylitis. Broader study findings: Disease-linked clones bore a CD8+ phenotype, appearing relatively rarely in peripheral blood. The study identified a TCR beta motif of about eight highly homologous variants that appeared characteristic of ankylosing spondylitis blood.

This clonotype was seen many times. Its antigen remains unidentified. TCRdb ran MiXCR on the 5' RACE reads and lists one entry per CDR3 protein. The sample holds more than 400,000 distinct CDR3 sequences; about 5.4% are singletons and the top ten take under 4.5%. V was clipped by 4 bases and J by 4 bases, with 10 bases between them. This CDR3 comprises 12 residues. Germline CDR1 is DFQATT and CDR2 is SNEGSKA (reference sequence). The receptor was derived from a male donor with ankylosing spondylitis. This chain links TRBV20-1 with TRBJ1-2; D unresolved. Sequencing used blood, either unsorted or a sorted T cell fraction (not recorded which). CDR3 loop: CSAITDGYGYTF. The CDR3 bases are TGCAGTGCTATAACGGACGGCTATGGCTACACCTTC.